This TCR beta chain was sequenced during a study of spatial heterogeneity in lung cancer. Study as a whole: Compared with alpha-chain sequences, beta-chain sequences were consistently detected in greater numbers.

The CDR3 contains 13 residues. Looked up from germline, CDR1 is PRHDT and CDR2 is FYEKMQ (reference sequence). Trimming left V 1 base short and J 14 bases short, with 12 bases between. Time point indicated: sample taken at primary tumor resection. From tumor, nontumor lung or frozen PBMC, whole RNA was taken unsorted for sequencing. Samples came from 60 to 75 TRACERx patients with untreated early-stage lung cancer. Individually, TCR cDNA molecules were each labelled with a unique molecular identifier. TCRdb used MiXCR to reprocess the 5' RACE reads, holding one entry per CDR3 protein. The sample consists of about 47,000 distinct CDR3 sequences, approximately 12% of them appearing once. Study-wide results and limits: Ubiquitous expanded tumor TCRs were seen in blood more at resection than at follow-up.

This clonotype was counted between two and nine times. The antigen is not known. The material sequenced was PBMCs, taken at surgery. This chain connects TRBV13 to TRBJ1-6; D call uncertain. The clonotype originates from a female donor with early-stage non-small cell lung cancer. This CDR3 is CASSLADLRALHF. In nucleotides, the CDR3 is TGTGCCAGCAGCTTAGCGGACCTCAGAGCCCTCCACTTT. The full variable domain, with the rest looked up from reference TRBV13 and TRBJ1-6, is AAGVIQSPRHLIKEKRETATLKCYPIPRHDTVYWYQQGPGQDPQFLISFYEKMQSDKGSIPDRFSAQQFSDYHSELNMSSLELGDSALYFCASSLADLRALHFGNGTRLTVT.